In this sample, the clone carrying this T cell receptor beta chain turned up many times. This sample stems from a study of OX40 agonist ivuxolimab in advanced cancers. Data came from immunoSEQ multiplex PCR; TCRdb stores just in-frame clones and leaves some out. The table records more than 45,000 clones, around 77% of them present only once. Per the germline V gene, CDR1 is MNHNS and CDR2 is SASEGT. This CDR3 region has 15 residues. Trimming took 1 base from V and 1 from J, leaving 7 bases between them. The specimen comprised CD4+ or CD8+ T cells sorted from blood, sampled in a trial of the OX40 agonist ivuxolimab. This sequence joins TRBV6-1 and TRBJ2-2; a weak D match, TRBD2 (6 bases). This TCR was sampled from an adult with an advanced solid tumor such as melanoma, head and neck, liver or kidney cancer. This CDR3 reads CASSEEAGNTGELFF. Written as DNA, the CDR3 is TGTGCCAGCAGTGAAGAAGCGGGGAACACCGGGGAGCTGTTTTTT.